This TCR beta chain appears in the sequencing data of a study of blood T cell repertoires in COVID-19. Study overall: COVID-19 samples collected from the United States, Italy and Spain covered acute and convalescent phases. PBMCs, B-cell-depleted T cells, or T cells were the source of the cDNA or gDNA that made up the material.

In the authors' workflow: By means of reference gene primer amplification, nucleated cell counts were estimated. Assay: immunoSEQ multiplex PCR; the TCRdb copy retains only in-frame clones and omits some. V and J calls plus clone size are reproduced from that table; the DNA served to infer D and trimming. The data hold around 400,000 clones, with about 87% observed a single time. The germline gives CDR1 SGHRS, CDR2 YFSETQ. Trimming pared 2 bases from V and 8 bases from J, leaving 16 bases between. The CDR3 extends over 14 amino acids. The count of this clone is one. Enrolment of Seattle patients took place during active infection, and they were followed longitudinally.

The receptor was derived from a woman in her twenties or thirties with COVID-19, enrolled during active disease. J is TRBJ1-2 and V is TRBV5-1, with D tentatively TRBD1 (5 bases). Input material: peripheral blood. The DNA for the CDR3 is TGCGCCAGCAGCTTAGACCGAGAAAGGGGCGGCTACACCTTC. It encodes CASSLDRERGGYTF.